What follows describes a single T cell receptor beta chain. The data were taken from a study of shared clonotypes between healthy human individuals. Generated by immunoSEQ multiplex PCR, the TCRdb table keeps only in-frame clones and is missing some. The data contain roughly 1 million clones, under 80% of them singletons. CDR1 LNHDA and CDR2 SQIVND come from the germline V gene (reference sequence). Trimming took 1 base from V and 2 from J, leaving 6 bases between them. The CDR3 extends over 13 amino acids. This rearrangement joins TRBV19 to TRBJ2-7; D not certain. Material for sequencing was memory CD4+ T cells sorted from blood. Subset denoted: CD45RA-negative fraction. The TCR originated in a man aged 18 to 35 in good health. CDR3 sequence (DNA): TGTGCCAGTAGTATAGGTCACACCTACGAGCAGTACTTC. Residues: CASSIGHTYEQYF.